This T cell receptor beta chain is from a study of T-cell reconstitution after alpha-beta-depleted transplantation in children. Per the germline V gene, CDR1 is SGHVS and CDR2 is FQNEAQ. The V end lost 2 bases, the J end lost 2 bases, and 12 bases lay between the germline ends. The CDR3 extends over 16 amino acids. Molecular barcoding with unique molecular identifiers was used for the TCRbeta library. Via MiXCR, TCRdb re-called the PCR reads, giving one row per CDR3 protein. The sample holds more than 450,000 distinct CDR3 sequences, around 18% seen once. The table lists this clonotype with a few counts.

This sequence joins TRBV7-8 and TRBJ1-4; D is undetermined. The source material was PBMCs from the stem cell graft donor, sampled from the stem cell graft. The source is a human donor who donated a stem cell graft to a child with acute lymphoblastic leukemia. CDR3 loop: CASSLTRLPTNEKLFF. The CDR3 DNA follows: TGTGCCAGCAGCTTAACTAGACTGCCGACTAATGAAAAACTGTTTTTT.